Listed here are 7 T cell receptor beta chains from one sample, sequenced in a study of shared clonotypes between healthy human individuals. Naive CD8 cells, CD45RO-negative and positively selected for CCR7, excluded terminally differentiated effector memory CD45RA+ cells. Profiled with immunoSEQ multiplex PCR; TCRdb holds only in-frame clones, not every one. The repertoire has some 2.1 million clones, around 95% of them found once; the top ten carry about 1.6%. The sequencing input was naive CD8+ T cells from PBMCs. These receptors all come from a man aged 18 to 29 in good health. Some clones in this sample may be carry-over from other donors' samples.

This clone was recorded once. V usage is TRBV29-1 and J usage is TRBJ2-7, with D uncertain. Germline V gene data show CDR1 as SQVTM and CDR2 as ANQGSEA. This CDR3 spans 13 amino acids. V was clipped by 2 bases and J by 2 bases, with 10 bases between them. CDR3 DNA sequence: TGCAGCGTTGAATACGGGCGCCCCTACGAGCAGTACTTC. This sequence encodes CSVEYGRPYEQYF.

The chain links TRBV27 to TRBJ1-2, with D hard to call. V lost 4 bases, J lost 5 bases, and 11 bases lay in between. The CDR3 runs 13 residues. Germline-derived CDR1 and CDR2 are MNHEY and SMNVEV (reference sequence). The CDR3 reads CASSSGNLYGYTF. CDR3 DNA: TGTGCCAGCAGTTCCGGGAACTTATATGGCTACACCTTC.

This chain connects TRBV28 to TRBJ2-3, with TRBD2 identical over 7 bases. With V trimmed by 5 bases and J by 5 bases, 4 bases remained unmatched. The germline gives CDR1 MDHEN, CDR2 SYDVKM. This CDR3 has 13 amino acids. CDR3 loop: CASSPGEGDTQYF. CDR3 in DNA: TGTGCCAGCAGTCCCGGGGAGGGAGATACGCAGTATTTT.

The count of this clone is one. Other DNA sequences of this sample code for an identical CDR3. The chain links TRBV9 to TRBJ2-3; D is perhaps TRBD2 (6 bases). The CDR3 covers 15 residues. Per the germline V gene, CDR1 is SGDLS and CDR2 is YYNGEE. V dropped 0 bases and J dropped 1 base, with 9 bases sitting between them. The CDR3 region has the DNA TGTGCCAGCAGCGTAGGGGCTAGCGGCACAGATACGCAGTATTTT. It specifies CASSVGASGTDTQYF.

The chain recombines TRBV6-5 with TRBJ2-3; 7 bases are shared with TRBD2. The CDR3 is 14 amino acids. The germline V gene has CDR1 MNHEY and CDR2 SVGAGI. Unmatched junction bases numbered 3, after V lost 2 bases and J lost 4 bases. The CDR3: CASSYTSGADTQYF. In nucleotides, the CDR3 is TGTGCCAGCAGTTACACGAGCGGGGCAGATACGCAGTATTTT.

The chain has TRBV28 and TRBJ2-1; D unclear. Looked up from germline, CDR1 is MDHEN and CDR2 is SYDVKM. This CDR3 contains 14 residues. The ends were cut back, 5 bases at V and 8 bases at J, with 16 bases in the middle. CDR3 protein: CASSPLASFDEQFF. The CDR3 DNA is TGTGCCAGCAGTCCCTTGGCCAGCTTCGATGAGCAGTTCTTC.

CDR3 nucleotides: TGTGCCAGCAGCTCTCGCGGGACAACGGTTGAGCAGTACTTC. Protein: CASSSRGTTVEQYF. The chain employs TRBV9 and TRBJ2-7, with D possibly being TRBD1 or TRBD2 (6 bases each). Per the germline V gene, CDR1 is SGDLS and CDR2 is YYNGEE. Trimming pared 4 bases from V and 7 bases from J, leaving 18 bases between. The CDR3 is 14 residues long. The full variable domain, its missing parts supplied by reference TRBV9 and TRBJ2-7, is DSGVTQTPKHLITATGQRVTLRCSPRSGDLSVYWYQQSLDQGLQFLIQYYNGEERAKGNILERFSAQQFPDLHSELNLSSLELGDSALYFCASSSRGTTVEQYFGPGTRLTVT.